Shown below are 2 T cell receptor beta chains from a single sample sequenced in a study of vaccination effects on CD4 cells after COVID-19. Sequenced by immunoSEQ multiplex PCR; TCRdb stores in-frame clones only, minus some. The table shows 37,000 or so clones, with 55% to 80% occurring only once. Culture proceeded for approximately nine days, and CD4+ T cells were then isolated. Everyone in the study got two shots of either the BNT162b2 or mRNA-1273 vaccine. Antigen specificity for these receptors is unknown. The specimen comprised CD4+ T cells from PBMCs cultured without peptide, sampled after COVID-19 vaccination. The receptors were sampled from a human donor who received a COVID-19 vaccine.

The chain is built from TRBV5-1 and TRBJ2-7; no clear D. Trimming removed 2 bases at V and 3 bases at J, with 12 bases between. The CDR3 spans 14 residues. Germline V gene sequence: CDR1 SGHRS, CDR2 YFSETQ. The CDR3 here is CASSFSNKGYEQYF. Here the CDR3 DNA reads TGCGCCAGCAGCTTCAGTAATAAAGGCTACGAGCAGTACTTC. The full variable domain, in which reference TRBV5-1 and TRBJ2-7 provide the parts outside the CDR3, is KAGVTQTPRYLIKTRGQQVTLSCSPISGHRSVSWYQQTPGQGLQFLFEYFSETQRNKGNFPGRFSGRQFSNSRSEMNVSTLELGDSALYLCASSFSNKGYEQYFGPGTRLTVT.

The CDR3 is CATKSDVFRTDTQYF. The CDR3 DNA is TGTGCCACCAAGTCTGACGTATTTCGCACAGATACGCAGTATTTT. The chain links TRBV15 to TRBJ2-3; D is undetermined. Germline V gene data show CDR1 as LNHNV and CDR2 as YYDKDF (reference sequence). With 7 bases removed from V and 1 base from J, the gap between germline ends came to 15 bases. CDR3 length: 15 residues.